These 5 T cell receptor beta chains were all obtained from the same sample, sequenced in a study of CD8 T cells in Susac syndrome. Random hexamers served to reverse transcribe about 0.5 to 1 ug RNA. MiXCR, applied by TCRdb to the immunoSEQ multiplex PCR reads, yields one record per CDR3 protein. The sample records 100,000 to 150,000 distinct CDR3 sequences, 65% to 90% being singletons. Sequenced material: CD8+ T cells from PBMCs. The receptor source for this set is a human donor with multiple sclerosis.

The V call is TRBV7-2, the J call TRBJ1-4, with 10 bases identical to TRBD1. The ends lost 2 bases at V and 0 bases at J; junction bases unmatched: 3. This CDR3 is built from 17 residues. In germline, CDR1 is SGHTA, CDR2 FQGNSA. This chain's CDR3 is CASSLRTGGPTNEKLFF. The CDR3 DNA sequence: TGTGCCAGCAGCTTAAGGACAGGGGGGCCAACTAATGAAAAACTGTTTTTT.

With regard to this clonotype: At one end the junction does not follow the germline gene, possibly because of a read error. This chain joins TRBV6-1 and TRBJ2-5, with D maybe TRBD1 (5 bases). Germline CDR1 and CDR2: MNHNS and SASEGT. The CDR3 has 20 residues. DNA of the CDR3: TGTGCCAGCAGTACACGTCATTGGGGCTCCGAAGGCCGGAGACAAGGGACCCAGTACTTC. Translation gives CASSTRHWGSEGRRQGTQYF.

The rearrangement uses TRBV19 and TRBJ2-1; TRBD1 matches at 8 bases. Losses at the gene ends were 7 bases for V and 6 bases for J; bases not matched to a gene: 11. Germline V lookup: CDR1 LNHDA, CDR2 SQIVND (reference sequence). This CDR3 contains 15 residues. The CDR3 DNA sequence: TGTGCCAGTACCTTAACAGGGGGAGTTGTCAATGAGCAGTTCTTC. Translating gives CASTLTGGVVNEQFF.

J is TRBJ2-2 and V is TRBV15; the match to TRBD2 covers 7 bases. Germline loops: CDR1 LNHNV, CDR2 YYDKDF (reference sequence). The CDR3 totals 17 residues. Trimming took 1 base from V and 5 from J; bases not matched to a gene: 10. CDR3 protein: CATSRARGEGRTGELFF. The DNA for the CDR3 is TGTGCCACCAGCAGAGCTCGGGGGGAGGGCCGGACCGGGGAGCTGTTTTTT.

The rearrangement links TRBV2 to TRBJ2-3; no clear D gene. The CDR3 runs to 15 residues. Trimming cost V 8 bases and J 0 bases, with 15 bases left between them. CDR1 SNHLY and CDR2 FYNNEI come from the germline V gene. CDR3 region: CASLPPGPSTDTQYF. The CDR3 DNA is TGTGCCAGCCTTCCCCCCGGACCCAGCACAGATACGCAGTATTTT.